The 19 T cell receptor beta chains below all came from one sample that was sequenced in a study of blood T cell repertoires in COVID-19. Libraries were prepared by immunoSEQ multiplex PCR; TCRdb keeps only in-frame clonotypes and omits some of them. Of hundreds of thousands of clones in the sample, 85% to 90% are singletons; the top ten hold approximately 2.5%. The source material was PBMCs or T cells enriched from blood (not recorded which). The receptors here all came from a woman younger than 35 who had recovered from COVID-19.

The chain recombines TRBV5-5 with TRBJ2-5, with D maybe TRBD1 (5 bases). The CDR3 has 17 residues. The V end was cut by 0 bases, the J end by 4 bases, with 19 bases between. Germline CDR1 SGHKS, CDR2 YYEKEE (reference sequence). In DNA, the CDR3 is TGTGCCAGCAGCTTGGGAGGTGGCAGGGCCCTTGGAGAGACCCAGTACTTC. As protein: CASSLGGGRALGETQYF.

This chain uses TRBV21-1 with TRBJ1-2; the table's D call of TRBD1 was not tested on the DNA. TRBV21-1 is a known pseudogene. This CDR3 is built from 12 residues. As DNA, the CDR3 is TGTGCCATAAACCCGGGACAGTATGGCTACACCTTC. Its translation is CAINPGQYGYTF.

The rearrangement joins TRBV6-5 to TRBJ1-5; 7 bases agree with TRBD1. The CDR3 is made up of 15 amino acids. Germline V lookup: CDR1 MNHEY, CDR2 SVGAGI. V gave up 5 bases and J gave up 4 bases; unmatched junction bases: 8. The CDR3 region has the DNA TGTGCCAGCAGTCAGGGACAGCCATCAAATCAGCCCCAGCATTTT. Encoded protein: CASSQGQPSNQPQHF.

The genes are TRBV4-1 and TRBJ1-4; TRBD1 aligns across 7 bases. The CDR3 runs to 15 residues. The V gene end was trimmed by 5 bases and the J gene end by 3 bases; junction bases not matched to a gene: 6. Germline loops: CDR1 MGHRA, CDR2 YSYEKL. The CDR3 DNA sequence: TGCGCCAGCAGCAGACCGGGACAGTCTAATGAAAAACTGTTTTTT. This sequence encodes CASSRPGQSNEKLFF.

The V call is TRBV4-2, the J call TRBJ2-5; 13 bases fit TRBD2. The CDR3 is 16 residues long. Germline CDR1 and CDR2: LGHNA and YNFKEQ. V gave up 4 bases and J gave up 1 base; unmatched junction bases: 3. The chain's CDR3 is CASSLRLAGGQETQYF. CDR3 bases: TGTGCCAGCAGCCTGCGACTAGCGGGGGGCCAAGAGACCCAGTACTTC.

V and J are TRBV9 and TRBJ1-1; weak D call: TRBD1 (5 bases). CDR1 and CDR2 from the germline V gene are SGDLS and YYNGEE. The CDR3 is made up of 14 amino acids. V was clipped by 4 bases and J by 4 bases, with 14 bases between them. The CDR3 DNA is TGTGCCAGCAGCCCCGGGGGTCGATCCACTGAAGCTTTCTTT. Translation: CASSPGGRSTEAFF.

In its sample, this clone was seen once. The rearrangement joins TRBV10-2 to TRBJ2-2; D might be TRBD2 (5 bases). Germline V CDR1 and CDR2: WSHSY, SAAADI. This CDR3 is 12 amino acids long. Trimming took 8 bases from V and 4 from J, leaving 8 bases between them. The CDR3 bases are TGCGCCAGCCATACTAGCACCGGGGAGCTGTTTTTT. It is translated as CASHTSTGELFF.

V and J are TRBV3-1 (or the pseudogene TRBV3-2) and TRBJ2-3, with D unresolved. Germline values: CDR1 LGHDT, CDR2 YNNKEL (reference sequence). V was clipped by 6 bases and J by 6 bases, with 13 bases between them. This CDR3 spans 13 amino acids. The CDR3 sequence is CASRALPGDTQYF. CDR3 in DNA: TGTGCCAGCAGGGCCCTCCCCGGGGATACGCAGTATTTT.

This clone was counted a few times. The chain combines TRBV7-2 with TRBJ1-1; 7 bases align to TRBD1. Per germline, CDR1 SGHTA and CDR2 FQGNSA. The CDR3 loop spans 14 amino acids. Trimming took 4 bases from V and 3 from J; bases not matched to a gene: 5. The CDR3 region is CASSSGTDYTEAFF. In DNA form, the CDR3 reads TGTGCCAGCAGCTCAGGGACAGACTACACTGAAGCTTTCTTT.

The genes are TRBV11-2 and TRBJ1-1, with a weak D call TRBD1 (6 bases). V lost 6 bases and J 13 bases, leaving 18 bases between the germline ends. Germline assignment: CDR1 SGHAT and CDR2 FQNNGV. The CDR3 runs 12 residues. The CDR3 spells CASSQQGRVGFF. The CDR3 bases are TGTGCCAGCAGTCAACAGGGTAGGGTTGGTTTCTTT.

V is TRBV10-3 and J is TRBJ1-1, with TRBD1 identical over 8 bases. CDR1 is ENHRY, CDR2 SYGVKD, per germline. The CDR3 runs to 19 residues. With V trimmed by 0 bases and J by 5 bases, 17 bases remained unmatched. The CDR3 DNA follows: TGTGCCATCAGTGAGTCGAGTCTCGTCCAGGCGACAGGGGCGACTGAAGCTTTCTTT. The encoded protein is CAISESSLVQATGATEAFF.

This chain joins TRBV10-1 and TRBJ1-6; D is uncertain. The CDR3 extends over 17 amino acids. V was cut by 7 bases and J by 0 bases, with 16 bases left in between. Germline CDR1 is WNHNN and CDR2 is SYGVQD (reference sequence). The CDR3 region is CASTSKPLNSYNSPLHF. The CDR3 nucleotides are TGCGCCAGCACTAGTAAGCCCCTTAACTCCTATAATTCACCCCTCCACTTT.

The CDR3 protein is CASQGGASSYNEQFF. In DNA, the CDR3 is TGTGCCAGCCAGGGAGGGGCGAGCTCCTACAATGAGCAGTTCTTC. The genes are TRBV9 and TRBJ2-1, with 7 nucleotides matching TRBD2. CDR1 and CDR2 (germline): SGDLS, YYNGEE. The V and J ends lost 7 bases and 0 bases, in that order; junction bases with no gene match: 7. This CDR3 is built from 15 residues.

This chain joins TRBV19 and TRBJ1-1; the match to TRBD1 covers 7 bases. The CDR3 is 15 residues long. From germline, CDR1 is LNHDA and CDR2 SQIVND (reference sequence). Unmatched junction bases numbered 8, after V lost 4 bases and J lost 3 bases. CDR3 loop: CASSTEERGHTEAFF. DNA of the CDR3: TGTGCCAGTAGTACGGAAGAGAGGGGGCACACTGAAGCTTTCTTT.

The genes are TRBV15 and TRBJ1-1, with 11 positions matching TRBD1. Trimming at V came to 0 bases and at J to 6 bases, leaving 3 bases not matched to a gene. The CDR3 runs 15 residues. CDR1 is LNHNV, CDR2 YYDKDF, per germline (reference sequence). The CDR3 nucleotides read TGTGCCACCAGCAGAGACTTGGACAGGGGGCCTGAAGCTTTCTTT. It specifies CATSRDLDRGPEAFF.

The CDR3 region is CASGRGEDTEAFF. For the CDR3, the DNA is TGTGCCAGCGGCAGGGGTGAGGACACTGAAGCTTTCTTT. The genes are TRBV6-5 and TRBJ1-1; maybe TRBD1 (6 bases). Trimming stripped 8 bases from V and 3 bases from J, with 13 bases between. The CDR3 loop spans 13 amino acids. Germline CDR1 MNHEY, CDR2 SVGAGI.

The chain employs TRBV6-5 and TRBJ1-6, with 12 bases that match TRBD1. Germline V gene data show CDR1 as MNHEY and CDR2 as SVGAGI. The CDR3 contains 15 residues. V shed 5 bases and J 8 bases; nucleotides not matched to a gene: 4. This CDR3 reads CASSRGQGADSPLHF. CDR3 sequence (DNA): TGTGCCAGCAGTCGGGGACAGGGGGCGGATTCACCCCTCCACTTT.

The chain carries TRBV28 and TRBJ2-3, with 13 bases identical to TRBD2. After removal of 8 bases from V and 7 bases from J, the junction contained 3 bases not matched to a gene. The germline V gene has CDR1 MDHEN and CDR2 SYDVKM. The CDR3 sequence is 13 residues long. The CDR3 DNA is TGTGCCAGCGGGACTAGCGGGGTGAATACGCAGTATTTT. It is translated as CASGTSGVNTQYF.

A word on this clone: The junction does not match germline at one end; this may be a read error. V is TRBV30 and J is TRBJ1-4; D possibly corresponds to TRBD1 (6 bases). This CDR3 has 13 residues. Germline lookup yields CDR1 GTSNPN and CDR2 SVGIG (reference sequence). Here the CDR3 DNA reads TGTGCCTTGAGTGGGGGCCTTAATGAAAAACTGTTTTTT. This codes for CALSGGLNEKLFF.